The present T cell receptor beta chain was sequenced within a study of CD4+ T cells in melanoma. The table lists this clone with a few counts. Its target is unknown. Germline-derived CDR1 and CDR2 are SGHRS and YFSETQ. Trimming took off 0 bases at V and 6 bases at J, with 6 bases between the two ends. The CDR3 has 13 residues. Generated by immunoSEQ multiplex PCR, the TCRdb table keeps only in-frame clones and is missing some. This sample has 140,000 or so clones, with 80% to 95% found just once. Study-wide results and caveats: CD8+ T cell, macrophage and B cell function reportedly correlated with neoantigen-specific CD4+ T cells. Reportedly, melanoma neoantigen-specific CD4+ T cells showed varied differentiation states.

This chain uses TRBV5-1 with TRBJ2-2; D not resolved. This TCR came from a human donor with melanoma. The CDR3 protein is CASSLGASGELFF. In DNA, the CDR3 is TGCGCCAGCAGCTTGGGAGCGTCCGGGGAGCTGTTTTTT.